This T cell receptor (beta chain) is from a study of tumor-infiltrating lymphocytes in localized non-small cell lung cancer. Sequenced by immunoSEQ multiplex PCR; TCRdb stores in-frame clones only, minus some. The table has about 6,400 clones, roughly 78% seen once. V was clipped by 4 bases and J by 8 bases, with 24 bases between them. CDR3 length equals 16 residues. CDR1 is SGHRS and CDR2 is YFSETQ in the germline V gene. What was sequenced was uninvolved lung tissue not adjacent to the tumor. The sequence derives from a human donor with non-small cell lung cancer. The J gene is TRBJ1-2, the V gene TRBV5-1; tentatively, D is TRBD1 (6 bases). The CDR3 coding sequence is TGCGCCAGCAGCCTGTCATCCCAAACACAGGGACGCGGCTACACCTTC. Encoded protein: CASSLSSQTQGRGYTF.